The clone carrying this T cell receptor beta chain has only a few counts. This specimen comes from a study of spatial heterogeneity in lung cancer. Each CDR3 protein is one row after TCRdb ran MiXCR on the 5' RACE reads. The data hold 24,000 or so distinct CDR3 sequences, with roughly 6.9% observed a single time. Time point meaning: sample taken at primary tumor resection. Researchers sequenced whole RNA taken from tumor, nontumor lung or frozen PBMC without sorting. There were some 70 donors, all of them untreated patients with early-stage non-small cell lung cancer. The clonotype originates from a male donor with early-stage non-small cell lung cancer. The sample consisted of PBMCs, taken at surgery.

CDR3 DNA: TGTGCCAGCAGCTTGGGAGGGTCTGTACAAGCTTTCTTT. Translated, it gives CASSLGGSVQAFF. The rearrangement links TRBV7-9 to TRBJ1-1; D gene unclear. Germline loops: CDR1 SEHNR, CDR2 FQNEAQ (reference sequence). Deletions cut 3 bases from V and 9 bases from J, with 14 bases between. There are 13 residues in the CDR3.